The sequence of this T cell receptor beta chain was determined in a study of T and B cells in COVID-19 patients. Study details: Blood was sampled from COVID-19 patients who were either actively infected or recovered. The study, taken as a whole, reports: Exclusive to the recovered cohort were a few thousand TCR clusters, some 30 of them with low generation probability.

Notes on this clonotype: Antigen: not known.

The CDR3 sequence is 16 residues long. Looked up from germline, CDR1 is SGHNT and CDR2 is YENEEA. V lost 1 base and J 0 bases, leaving 9 bases between the germline ends. Blood genomic DNA input for TRB amplification was about 250-550 ng. BIOMED2 TRB-A/B primer pools were used in multiplex TRB PCR. TCRdb independently ran MiXCR on the multiplex PCR reads; one entry per CDR3 protein. This sample has fewer than 15,000 distinct CDR3 sequences, with 25% to 35% found just once. The TCR sequence derives from a human donor who had recovered from COVID-19. This chain links TRBV11-3 with TRBJ2-2; D might be TRBD1 or TRBD2, each matching 6 bases. Sequenced: blood. The DNA of the CDR3 is TGTGCCAGCAGCTTAGCGGGGGCAGCGAACACCGGGGAGCTGTTTTTT. Translated: CASSLAGAANTGELFF. The full variable domain, its missing parts supplied by reference TRBV11-3 and TRBJ2-2, is EAGVVQSPRYKIIEKKQPVAFWCNPISGHNTLYWYLQNLGQGPELLIRYENEEAVDDSQLPKDRFSAERLKGVDSTLKIQPAELGDSAVYLCASSLAGAANTGELFFGEGSRLTVL.